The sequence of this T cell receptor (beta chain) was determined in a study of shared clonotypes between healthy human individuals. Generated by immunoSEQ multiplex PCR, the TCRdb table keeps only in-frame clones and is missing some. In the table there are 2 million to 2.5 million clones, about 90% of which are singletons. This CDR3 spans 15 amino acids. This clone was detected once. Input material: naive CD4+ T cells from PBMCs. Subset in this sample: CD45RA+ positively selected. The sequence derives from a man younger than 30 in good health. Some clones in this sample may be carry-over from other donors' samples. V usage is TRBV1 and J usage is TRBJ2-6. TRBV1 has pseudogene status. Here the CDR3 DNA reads TGCACCAGCAGGAGAACCAGAAGTCGGGCCAACGTCCTGACTTTC. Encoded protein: CTSRRTRSRANVLTF.